The 24 T cell receptor beta chains below were found in one sample sequenced in a study of cytomegalovirus exposure and HLA in healthy donors. Use of 60 Vbeta and 13 Jbeta primers characterized the PCR. Here immunoSEQ multiplex PCR was the method, and the copy in TCRdb shows in-frame clones only, minus some. This table holds approximately 130,000 clones, over 75% found once. The material sequenced was PBMCs. These receptor sequences come from a man over 45 in good health and CMV-seronegative.

The chain is built from TRBV7-9 and TRBJ2-7; TRBD1 matches 7 bases. The CDR3 has 14 amino acids. Germline CDR1 is SEHNR and CDR2 is FQNEAQ (reference sequence). Trimming cost V 4 bases and J 3 bases; bases outside gene matches: 6. The CDR3 sequence: CASSSDRVFYEQYF. CDR3 nucleotides: TGTGCCAGCAGCTCTGACAGGGTTTTCTACGAGCAGTACTTC.

This clone occurred once. The V gene is TRBV18, the J gene TRBJ1-4; D might be TRBD1 (6 bases). V was pared by 2 bases and J by 4 bases, with 14 bases between. Per germline, CDR1 KGHSH and CDR2 LQKENI. The CDR3 is 16 amino acids. CDR3 coding DNA: TGTGCCAGCTCACCAGGCTCTCAGGGGAATAATGAAAAACTGTTTTTT. Its protein product is CASSPGSQGNNEKLFF.

In its sample, this clone was seen a few times. CDR3 DNA sequence: TGTGCCAGCAGCACCGGGACTAGCGGATTAACAGATACGCAGTATTTT. It is translated as CASSTGTSGLTDTQYF. The chain uses TRBV11-3 and TRBJ2-3; 11 nucleotides agree with TRBD2. The CDR3 is 16 residues long. Germline trimming cut 5 bases from V and 3 bases from J; bases unmatched to any gene: 7. CDR1 is SGHNT and CDR2 is YENEEA in the germline V gene.

This chain links TRBV4-3 with TRBJ2-3; D may be TRBD1 (6 bases). The CDR3 is made up of 15 amino acids. In germline, CDR1 is LGHNA, CDR2 YSLEER. With 4 bases removed from V and 6 bases from J, the gap between germline ends came to 17 bases. As DNA, the CDR3 is TGCGCCAGCAGCCCTCAATGGGGGCCCGGGGATACGCAGTATTTT. Residues: CASSPQWGPGDTQYF.

The V gene is TRBV7-9, the J gene TRBJ1-2; 8 positions match TRBD1. V lost 5 bases and J lost 8; bases outside the gene matches: 7. This CDR3 comprises 13 residues. Germline CDR1 SEHNR, CDR2 FQNEAQ (reference sequence). In DNA, the CDR3 is TGTGCCAGCAGCGACGGCAGGGGGCAAGGCTACACCTTC. This translates into CASSDGRGQGYTF.

This clone was counted between two and nine times. This sequence joins TRBV4-1 and TRBJ2-7; D not certain. The V end was cut by 1 base, the J end by 6 bases, with 19 bases between. Germline V CDR1 and CDR2: MGHRA, YSYEKL. This CDR3 contains 16 residues. CDR3 bases: TGCGCCAGCAGCCAAGTGTTCGGCAGGCTACGATCCGAGCAGTACTTC. Protein product: CASSQVFGRLRSEQYF.

The rearrangement joins TRBV28 to TRBJ2-5; 12 positions agree with TRBD2. The CDR3 has 17 amino acids. After removal of 3 bases from V and 4 bases from J, the junction contained 9 bases not matched to a gene. Germline CDR1 is MDHEN and CDR2 is SYDVKM. As DNA, the CDR3 is TGTGCCAGCAGTTTTGCTAGCGGGAGGGCCGAAAGAGAGACCCAGTACTTC. This codes for CASSFASGRAERETQYF. Together with reference TRBV28 and TRBJ2-5, the CDR3 gives the full variable domain: DVKVTQSSRYLVKRTGEKVFLECVQDMDHENMFWYRQDPGLGLRLIYFSYDVKMKEKGDIPEGYSVSREKKERFSLILESASTNQTSMYLCASSFASGRAERETQYFGPGTRLLVL.

This chain uses TRBV29-1 with TRBJ1-5; D is perhaps TRBD1 (5 bases). Germline values: CDR1 SQVTM, CDR2 ANQGSEA. The CDR3 runs to 14 residues. The V end was cut by 4 bases, the J end by 3 bases, with 13 bases between. The CDR3 here is CSVGGLGLNQPQHF. The CDR3 coding sequence is TGCAGCGTTGGGGGCTTAGGGCTCAATCAGCCCCAGCATTTT.

V usage is TRBV7-9 and J usage is TRBJ2-3; TRBD2 matches 7 bases. Germline V lookup: CDR1 SEHNR, CDR2 FQNEAQ (reference sequence). CDR3 length: 15 amino acids. Unmatched junction bases numbered 3, after V lost 1 base and J lost 2 bases. CDR3 coding DNA: TGTGCCAGCAGCTTAGGGGGACTACCCACAGATACGCAGTATTTT. Translated, it gives CASSLGGLPTDTQYF.

The chain recombines TRBV19 with TRBJ2-1; the match to TRBD1 covers 7 bases. Germline V gene sequence: CDR1 LNHDA, CDR2 SQIVND (reference sequence). V lost 5 bases to trimming and J lost 6 bases; unmatched junction nucleotides: 10. This CDR3 region has 15 residues. CDR3 region: CASSGRDSQFNEQFF. The DNA for the CDR3 is TGTGCCAGTAGTGGCCGGGACAGTCAATTCAATGAGCAGTTCTTC.

This chain uses TRBV7-9 with TRBJ1-2, with 10 bases that match TRBD1. The J segment lost 3 bases and the V segment lost 6 bases, leaving 4 bases of the junction unmatched. Germline V gene lookup returns CDR1 SEHNR and CDR2 FQNEAQ (reference sequence). The CDR3 sequence is 14 residues long. DNA for the CDR3: TGTGCCAGCAGTCGGGACAGGGGACACTATGGCTACACCTTC. Translated, it gives CASSRDRGHYGYTF.

In DNA form, the CDR3 reads TGTGCCAGCAGCTCGACCGGACAGGGGGGAAACACCATATATTTT. Its translation: CASSSTGQGGNTIYF. V gene TRBV7-2 combines with J gene TRBJ1-3; TRBD1 aligns across 9 bases. J lost 4 bases, V lost 4 bases, and 5 bases had no gene match. This CDR3 has 15 amino acids. CDR1 is SGHTA and CDR2 is FQGNSA in the germline V gene.

As regards this clone: Compared with germline, one end of the junction differs, possibly owing to a read error. The chain has TRBV4-1 and TRBJ2-7, with D perhaps matching TRBD1 (6 bases). This CDR3 spans 13 amino acids. The V gene's germline CDR1 is MGHRA and CDR2 YSYEKL. In nucleotides, the CDR3 is TGCGCCAGCAGCCGAGACAGGTCCTCCGAGCAGTACTTC. Amino acids: CASSRDRSSEQYF.

The V gene is TRBV27, the J gene TRBJ2-1; D is perhaps TRBD2 (6 bases). V shed 6 bases and J shed 0 bases, with 12 bases lying between them. This CDR3 spans 15 amino acids. Germline values: CDR1 MNHEY, CDR2 SMNVEV (reference sequence). As DNA, the CDR3 is TGTGCCAGCAGCCCTGGACTAATCTCCTACAATGAGCAGTTCTTC. It is translated as CASSPGLISYNEQFF.

The genes are TRBV27 and TRBJ2-2; 7 positions agree with TRBD2. Germline loops: CDR1 MNHEY, CDR2 SMNVEV (reference sequence). The CDR3 consists of 15 residues. V shed 2 bases, J shed 7 bases, and the junction held 7 bases outside the gene matches. The CDR3 spells CASSLRRETIGELFF. The CDR3 DNA reads as TGTGCCAGCAGTTTACGGCGGGAGACCATCGGGGAGCTGTTTTTT.

This clone was counted a few times. The chain couples TRBV18 to TRBJ1-2; the match to TRBD1 covers 7 bases. The CDR3 spans 14 residues. CDR1 and CDR2 from the germline V gene are KGHSH and LQKENI. V shed 3 bases and J 2 bases; nucleotides not matched to a gene: 3. CDR3 nucleotides: TGTGCCAGCTCACCGGGGGGACAGAACTATGGCTACACCTTC. It is translated as CASSPGGQNYGYTF.

This chain uses TRBV2 with TRBJ2-3; TRBD2 aligns across 9 bases. Losses at the gene ends were 7 bases for V and 2 bases for J; bases not matched to a gene: 4. Germline V gene sequence: CDR1 SNHLY, CDR2 FYNNEI. The CDR3 is made up of 14 amino acids. For the CDR3, the DNA is TGTGCCAGCACCGCTAGCGGGGCCACAGATACGCAGTATTTT. This translates into CASTASGATDTQYF.

The chain employs TRBV6-5 and TRBJ2-7, with 10 bases identical to TRBD2. This CDR3 is built from 14 residues. J was trimmed by 1 base and V by 6 bases; bases with no gene match: 3. Germline-derived CDR1 and CDR2 are MNHEY and SVGAGI. The CDR3 coding sequence is TGTGCCAGCAGGGTGACTAGCGGGTCCTACGAGCAGTACTTC. Encoded protein: CASRVTSGSYEQYF.

The V and J genes are TRBV23-1 and TRBJ1-2; 8 bases map to TRBD1. TRBV23-1 is assigned to the ORF class and has an uncertain function. The CDR3 is made up of 14 amino acids. The J segment lost 1 base and the V segment lost 11 bases, leaving 9 bases of the junction unmatched. CDR3 nucleotide sequence: TGCGCCGCCCCTTCGGACAGGGATAACTATGGCTACACCTTC. Its protein product is CAAPSDRDNYGYTF.

The J gene is TRBJ2-5, the V gene TRBV5-6; the D is unclear. Looked up from germline, CDR1 is SGHDT and CDR2 is YYEEEE. The CDR3 spans 13 residues. Trimming shortened V by 0 bases and J by 5 bases, and 8 bases separated the two germline ends. CDR3 DNA: TGTGCCAGCAGCTTGGGTAGGCGGGAGACCCAGTACTTC. It is translated as CASSLGRRETQYF.

V and J are TRBV4-3 and TRBJ2-5; TRBD2 aligns across 10 bases. The CDR3 length is 15 residues. Germline CDR1 and CDR2: LGHNA and YSLEER. The junction had 2 bases not matched to a gene; V was cut back by 0 bases and J by 4 bases. The CDR3, as DNA: TGCGCCAGCAGCCAAGATGCTAGCGGGAGAGAGACCCAGTACTTC. Its translation is CASSQDASGRETQYF.

V usage is TRBV5-4 and J usage is TRBJ2-7; possibly TRBD2 for D (6 bases). Germline lookup yields CDR1 SGHNT and CDR2 YYREEE (reference sequence). V was cut by 4 bases and J by 0 bases, with 14 bases left in between. This CDR3 has 15 amino acids. Written as DNA, the CDR3 is TGTGCCAGCAGCGCTAGGGAGGAGGGCTCCTACGAGCAGTACTTC. Its protein product is CASSAREEGSYEQYF. Complete variable domain (other parts from reference TRBV5-4 and TRBJ2-7): ETGVTQSPTHLIKTRGQQVTLRCSSQSGHNTVSWYQQALGQGPQFIFQYYREEENGRGNFPPRFSGLQFPNYSSELNVNALELDDSALYLCASSAREEGSYEQYFGPGTRLTVT.

This chain joins TRBV20-1 and TRBJ1-1, with D tentatively TRBD1 (6 bases). The CDR3 runs 11 residues. Germline-derived CDR1 and CDR2 are DFQATT and SNEGSKA (reference sequence). V shed 6 bases and J shed 7 bases, with 12 bases lying between them. CDR3 nucleotides: TGCAGTGCCACGGGACATTTTGAAGCTTTCTTT. Translation gives CSATGHFEAFF.

Only one count was recorded for this clone. The J gene is TRBJ2-1, the V gene TRBV19; 10 nucleotides agree with TRBD2. V lost 1 base and J lost 9; bases outside the gene matches: 9. Germline-derived CDR1 and CDR2 are LNHDA and SQIVND (reference sequence). The CDR3 is made up of 16 amino acids. CDR3 coding DNA: TGTGCCAGTAGTATAGCATCGGCTAGCGGGAGTTCTGAGCAGTTCTTC. Its translation is CASSIASASGSSEQFF.